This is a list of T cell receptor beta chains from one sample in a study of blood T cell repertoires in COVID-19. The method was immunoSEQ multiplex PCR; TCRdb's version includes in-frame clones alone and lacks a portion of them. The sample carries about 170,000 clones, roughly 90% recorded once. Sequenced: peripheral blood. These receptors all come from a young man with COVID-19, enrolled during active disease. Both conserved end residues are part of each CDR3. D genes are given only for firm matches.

CDR3aa: CASSDGARGYTF
CDR3nt: TGTGCCAGCAGTGATGGGGCGCGTGGCTACACCTTC
j_gene: TRBJ1-2
d_gene: .
v_gene: TRBV6-1

CDR3aa: CASSQEGLAGGHYNEQFF
CDR3nt: TGCGCCAGCAGCCAAGAGGGACTAGCGGGGGGGCACTACAATGAGCAGTTCTTC
j_gene: TRBJ2-1
d_gene: TRBD2
v_gene: TRBV4-3

CDR3aa: CASSLRGVSGNTIYF
CDR3nt: TGTGCCAGCAGCTTGCGGGGGGTCTCTGGAAACACCATATATTTT
j_gene: TRBJ1-3
d_gene: .
v_gene: TRBV5-6

CDR3aa: CASSPRRWMNTEAFF
CDR3nt: TGCGCCAGCAGCCCAAGGAGGTGGATGAACACTGAAGCTTTCTTT
j_gene: TRBJ1-1
d_gene: .
v_gene: TRBV5-1

CDR3aa: CASSSDRKNTDTQYF
CDR3nt: TGCGCCAGCAGCTCTGACAGAAAAAACACAGATACGCAGTATTTT
j_gene: TRBJ2-3
d_gene: .
v_gene: TRBV5-1

CDR3aa: CASSVAGGAREQYF
CDR3nt: TGTGCCAGCAGCGTAGCGGGGGGGGCCAGGGAGCAGTACTTC
j_gene: TRBJ2-7
d_gene: TRBD2
v_gene: TRBV9

CDR3aa: CASSWHRVGSYEQYF
CDR3nt: TGTGCCAGCAGTTGGCACAGGGTCGGCTCCTACGAGCAGTACTTC
j_gene: TRBJ2-7
d_gene: .
v_gene: TRBV6-6

CDR3aa: CASSLALGQGKSNQPQHF
CDR3nt: TGTGCCAGCAGCTTAGCGCTGGGACAGGGGAAAAGCAATCAGCCCCAGCATTTT
j_gene: TRBJ1-5
d_gene: TRBD1
v_gene: TRBV7-9

CDR3aa: CASSFGTGEYEAFF
CDR3nt: TGTGCCAGCAGCTTCGGGACAGGGGAATATGAAGCTTTCTTT
j_gene: TRBJ1-1
d_gene: TRBD1
v_gene: TRBV5-4

CDR3aa: CASSFQTGEAFF
CDR3nt: TGTGCCAGCAGTTTCCAGACAGGTGAAGCTTTCTTT
j_gene: TRBJ1-1
d_gene: .
v_gene: TRBV12-3/TRBV12-4

CDR3aa: CASSRDRLSYNSPLHF
CDR3nt: TGTGCCAGCAGCAGGGACAGACTCTCCTATAATTCACCCCTCCACTTT
j_gene: TRBJ1-6
d_gene: TRBD1
v_gene: TRBV5-4

CDR3aa: CASTTSRGEASYNEQFF
CDR3nt: TGTGCCAGCACCACTAGCCGTGGGGAGGCGTCCTACAATGAGCAGTTCTTC
j_gene: TRBJ2-1
d_gene: .
v_gene: TRBV28

CDR3aa: CASSQTPGLAEANTGELFF
CDR3nt: TGTGCCAGCAGCCAAACTCCGGGACTAGCGGAGGCGAACACCGGGGAGCTGTTTTTT
j_gene: TRBJ2-2
d_gene: TRBD2
v_gene: TRBV7-9

CDR3aa: CASSRWTSGVRTDTQYF
CDR3nt: TGTGCCAGCAGCCGATGGACTAGCGGGGTACGCACAGATACGCAGTATTTT
j_gene: TRBJ2-3
d_gene: TRBD2
v_gene: TRBV11-2

CDR3aa: CASSRRQSYSNQPQHF
CDR3nt: TGTGCCAGTAGTAGGAGACAGTCTTATAGCAATCAGCCCCAGCATTTT
j_gene: TRBJ1-5
d_gene: .
v_gene: TRBV19

CDR3aa: CASSYRGSTEAFF
CDR3nt: TGTGCCAGCAGTTACAGGGGAAGCACTGAAGCTTTCTTT
j_gene: TRBJ1-1
d_gene: .
v_gene: TRBV6-6

CDR3aa: CASSYSRDFSGNTIYF
CDR3nt: TGTGCCAGCAGTTACTCACGGGATTTCTCTGGAAACACCATATATTTT
j_gene: TRBJ1-3
d_gene: .
v_gene: TRBV6-5

CDR3aa: CASRNRLSPGQGDTGELFF
CDR3nt: TGTGCCAGCAGAAATAGATTAAGTCCGGGACAGGGCGACACCGGGGAGCTGTTTTTT
j_gene: TRBJ2-2
d_gene: TRBD1
v_gene: TRBV7-9

CDR3aa: CASSVASGSRGRNEQFF
CDR3nt: TGCGCCAGCAGTGTGGCTAGCGGGAGCCGTGGGCGGAATGAGCAGTTCTTC
j_gene: TRBJ2-1
d_gene: TRBD2
v_gene: TRBV5-1

CDR3aa: CASSLGSAGELFF
CDR3nt: TGTGCCAGCAGCTTAGGGAGCGCCGGGGAGCTGTTTTTT
j_gene: TRBJ2-2
d_gene: .
v_gene: TRBV7-8

CDR3aa: CASSLAQGANEKLFF
CDR3nt: TGTGCCAGCAGCTTAGCGCAGGGGGCTAATGAAAAACTGTTTTTT
j_gene: TRBJ1-4
d_gene: TRBD1
v_gene: TRBV7-9

CDR3aa: CASSQSGGRVYTQYF
CDR3nt: TGTGCCAGCAGCCAGAGCGGGGGGCGGGTGTATACGCAGTATTTT
j_gene: TRBJ2-3
d_gene: TRBD2
v_gene: TRBV7-2

CDR3aa: CASSFATGPSTDTQYF
CDR3nt: TGTGCCAGCAGCTTCGCGACAGGCCCTAGCACAGATACGCAGTATTTT
j_gene: TRBJ2-3
d_gene: .
v_gene: TRBV7-8